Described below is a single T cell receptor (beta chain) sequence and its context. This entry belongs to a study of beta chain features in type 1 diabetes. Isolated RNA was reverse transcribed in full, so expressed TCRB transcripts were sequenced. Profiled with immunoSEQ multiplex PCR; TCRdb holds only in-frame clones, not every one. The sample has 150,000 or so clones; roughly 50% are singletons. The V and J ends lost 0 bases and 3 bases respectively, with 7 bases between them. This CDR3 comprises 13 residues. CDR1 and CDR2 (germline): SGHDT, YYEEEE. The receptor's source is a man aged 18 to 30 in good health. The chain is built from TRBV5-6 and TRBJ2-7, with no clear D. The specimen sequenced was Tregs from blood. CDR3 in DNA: TGTGCCAGCAGCTTGGTCACGGGCTACGAGCAGTACTTC. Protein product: CASSLVTGYEQYF. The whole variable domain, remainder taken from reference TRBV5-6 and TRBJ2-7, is DAGVTQSPTHLIKTRGQQVTLRCSPKSGHDTVSWYQQALGQGPQFIFQYYEEEERQRGNFPDRFSGHQFPNYSSELNVNALLLGDSALYLCASSLVTGYEQYFGPGTRLTVT.